This entry concerns a single T cell receptor (beta chain). CDR1 is SGHTA and CDR2 is FQGNSA in the germline V gene. The CDR3 runs to 14 residues. V was clipped by 2 bases and J by 7 bases, with 12 bases between them. This sample is part of a study of T cell responses to AZD1222 COVID-19 vaccine. Data came from immunoSEQ multiplex PCR; TCRdb stores just in-frame clones and leaves some out. The sample holds 100,000 to 150,000 clones, roughly 91% seen once. The sample in question was peripheral blood, obtained 28 days after the second AZD1222 dose. The source is an adult who received the AZD1222 COVID-19 vaccine. J is TRBJ1-5 and V is TRBV7-2; perhaps TRBD1 as D (6 bases). As DNA, the CDR3 is TGTGCCAGCAGCTTATACAGGGAGGGACAGCCCCAGCATTTT. Protein sequence: CASSLYREGQPQHF.